This T cell receptor (beta chain) was documented in a study of blood T cell repertoires in COVID-19 (dated by TCRdb to 2018 to 2020). About the study as a whole: Samples from collaborators originated in the United States, Italy and Spain and spanned both the acute and convalescent phases of COVID-19. The prospective study material was composed of cDNA or gDNA derived from T cells, B-cell-depleted T cells, or PBMCs. The dataset comprised deeply sampled blood TCRbeta repertoires from subjects exposed to, actively infected with, or recovered from COVID-19. The repertoires were released in a freely available public database intended as a resource for research on the immune response to SARS-CoV-2. Samples were obtained from the ongoing ImmuneRACE study (first 160 participants) and from 950 to 1,500 subjects provided by 6 global collaborators. Sample metadata almost always included a de-identified subject ID, COVID-19 status, age in years and sex. HLA class I and class II types, where available, came from metadata supplied by the sample provider rather than from assay-based typing. Overall study results and their limits: The amount of clinical and demographic metadata varied by source and participant and was provided uncurated.

As encoded in the germline V gene (reference sequence), CDR1 is GTSNPN while CDR2 is SVGIG. V is shortened by 2 bases, J by 0 bases, and the region joining them spans 8 bases. Measured from the cysteine to the phenylalanine, the CDR3 is 14 residues long. CDR3 DNA is the only sequence kept; it has 42 bases, read in frame from the first base. Worth noting for this clone: What antigen it recognizes has not been identified. No base-level quality is on record; no much larger clone is a single base apart.

TCRbeta CDR3 regions were amplified from genomic DNA using the immunoSEQ Assay, a bias-controlled multiplex PCR. The paper's data handling went like this. The number of nucleated cells in each sample was estimated from the amplification of reference gene primers within the assay. Sequence reads were collapsed and filtered to measure the absolute abundance of every unique TCRbeta CDR3 rearrangement. For each sample, productive Simpson clonality was calculated by taking the square root of Simpson's diversity index across productive rearrangements. In its TCRdb copy, this immuneACCESS table keeps in-frame sequences only and misses some clones. Where compared with another copy, unresolved V genes explain less than half of these, and the others have no known cause. From that table come the V and J calls and clone size; the DNA was used to work out D and trimming. This sample gives about 200,000 clones in total; 88% of them show up just once. Roughly 6.2% of the sample lies in the top ten.

A second Seattle source provided samples from volunteer blood donors who had recovered from COVID-19. Each collaborating institution followed its own protocols to collect whole blood in K2EDTA tubes. For TCRbeta analysis, collaborators shipped samples in one of three forms: frozen whole blood, isolated PBMCs, or DNA extracted from either of those sample types. This chain is built from TRBV30 and TRBJ1-5; too little of a D gene remains to name it. This sequence originates from a woman aged 35 to 49 who had recovered from COVID-19. The sequenced material came from peripheral blood. The DNA sequence is as follows: TGTGCCTGGAGTACAGTTGATAGCAATCAGCCCCAGCATTTT. Its protein reads: CAWSTVDSNQPQHF. Joined to the reference TRBV30 and TRBJ1-5 proteins, this CDR3 gives the full variable domain: SQTIHQWPATLVQPVGSPLSLECTVEGTSNPNLYWYRQAAGRGLQLLFYSVGIGQISSEVPQNLSASRPQDRQFILSSKKLLLSDSGFYLCAWSTVDSNQPQHFGDGTRLSIL.